Presented here are 12 T cell receptor beta chains from one specimen sequenced in a study of T-cell memory formation after mild COVID-19. TCRdb processed the 5' RACE reads anew with MiXCR; each CDR3 protein has one entry. Of 500,000 to 550,000 distinct CDR3 sequences in the sample, 20% were seen once. Sequenced: PBMCs or a T cell subset sorted from them (not recorded which). The receptors originated from an adult woman who had mild COVID-19 (a few samples of this study predate the infection). Cell type and time point are not known.

This clonotype was seen a few times. The chain combines TRBV7-8 with TRBJ2-7; the D is unclear. Germline V gives CDR1 SGHVS, CDR2 FQNEAQ. CDR3 size: 13 residues. Trimming shortened V by 5 bases and J by 6 bases, and 14 bases separated the two germline ends. CDR3 DNA sequence: TGTGCCAGCAGCGAGGACGGGCCCGGCGAGCAGTACTTC. Its protein product is CASSEDGPGEQYF.

This chain uses TRBV7-2 with TRBJ2-2; D remains unclear. V shed 5 bases and J shed 7 bases, with 8 bases lying between them. This CDR3 spans 12 amino acids. In germline, CDR1 is SGHTA, CDR2 FQGNSA. The CDR3: CASSLPIGELFF. In DNA, the CDR3 is TGTGCCAGCAGCCTGCCAATCGGGGAGCTGTTTTTT.

The V call is TRBV28, the J call TRBJ2-3, with a possible D match to TRBD2 (5 bases). CDR1 and CDR2 (germline): MDHEN, SYDVKM. This CDR3 has 16 residues. CDR3 nucleotides: TGTTCAGCCAGCCCTGCCGCTGACGGGGGCACAGATACGCAGTATTTT. Amino acid sequence: CSASPAADGGTDTQYF. Based on the CDR3 plus reference TRBV28 and TRBJ2-3, the full variable domain is DVKVTQSSRYLVKRTGEKVFLECVQDMDHENMFWYRQDPGLGLRLIYFSYDVKMKEKGDIPEGYSVSREKKERFSLILESASTNQTSMYLCSASPAADGGTDTQYFGPGTRLTVL.

This clonotype appeared a few times. The J gene is TRBJ2-7, the V gene TRBV19; D gene uncertain. The V end was cut by 4 bases, the J end by 4 bases, with 11 bases between. The CDR3 spans 13 residues. Germline V gives CDR1 LNHDA, CDR2 SQIVND (reference sequence). The DNA of the CDR3 is TGTGCCAGTAGTAGTGGCAAGATTTACGAGCAGTACTTC. Encoded protein: CASSSGKIYEQYF.

The chain couples TRBV29-1 to TRBJ2-2; D might be TRBD2 (6 bases). The germline V gene encodes CDR1 SQVTM and CDR2 ANQGSEA. Trimming pared 2 bases from V and 0 bases from J, leaving 10 bases between. CDR3 length equals 15 residues. This chain's CDR3 is CSVEIAGTNTGELFF. As DNA, the CDR3 is TGCAGCGTTGAAATCGCGGGGACGAACACCGGGGAGCTGTTTTTT.

This clonotype was counted between two and nine times. The V and J genes are TRBV25-1 and TRBJ1-5; 10 bases align to TRBD1. The CDR3 sequence is 14 residues long. Trimming took 4 bases from V and 6 from J; bases not matched to a gene: 3. Germline V gene data show CDR1 as MGHDK and CDR2 as SYGVNS. The CDR3 nucleotides read TGTGCCAGCAGTGTGACAGGGGGCGGTCAGCCCCAGCATTTT. Translated: CASSVTGGGQPQHF.

This clonotype was observed a handful of times. This chain links TRBV7-2 with TRBJ2-2; 7 nucleotides line up with TRBD1. This CDR3 region has 15 residues. CDR1 SGHTA and CDR2 FQGNSA come from the germline V gene. The junction had 7 bases not matched to a gene; V was cut back by 4 bases and J by 5 bases. Here the CDR3 reads CASSSQGLGTGELFF. The DNA of the CDR3 is TGTGCCAGCAGCTCACAGGGGTTGGGAACCGGGGAGCTGTTTTTT.

In this sample, this clonotype turned up a few times. This sequence joins TRBV12-3 or TRBV12-4 and TRBJ1-1, with a possible D match to TRBD1 (5 bases). V dropped 9 bases and J dropped 6 bases, with 14 bases sitting between them. This CDR3 has 12 residues. The CDR3 DNA follows: TGTGCCAGTTGGGGGGTTCACCCTGAAGCTTTCTTT. Translating gives CASWGVHPEAFF.

This clonotype was seen a handful of times. The chain has TRBV14 and TRBJ2-5; TRBD2 might be the D (6 bases). The CDR3 runs 14 residues. The V gene's germline CDR1 is SGHDN and CDR2 FVKESK. The V gene lost 7 bases and the J gene lost 4 bases, with 16 bases spanning the gap. In nucleotides, the CDR3 is TGTGCCAGCAACCCGGCCGGGGGAGGAGAGACCCAGTACTTC. Residues: CASNPAGGGETQYF.

This clonotype has a count of ten or more. The genes are TRBV20-1 and TRBJ2-1, with D perhaps being TRBD1 or TRBD2 (6 bases each). This CDR3 is 19 amino acids long. Trimming removed 0 bases at V and 7 bases at J, with 28 bases between. CDR1 and CDR2 from the germline V gene are DFQATT and SNEGSKA (reference sequence). The DNA of the CDR3 is TGCAGTGCTAGAGATCGGCCCGGGGGCCCTAAGTGGGAGACAAATGAGCAGTTCTTC. It is translated as CSARDRPGGPKWETNEQFF.

The CDR3 here is CASNRDRVNSPLHF. CDR3 in DNA: TGTGCCAGCAACCGGGACAGGGTAAATTCACCCCTCCACTTT. The chain uses TRBV6-5 and TRBJ1-6; 9 bases agree with TRBD1. Germline values: CDR1 MNHEY, CDR2 SVGAGI. V gave up 7 bases and J gave up 7 bases; unmatched junction bases: 5. CDR3 length equals 14 residues.

This clonotype was seen more than once but under ten times. V gene TRBV15 combines with J gene TRBJ2-7; 8 bases are a match to TRBD1. The J segment lost 2 bases and the V segment lost 4 bases, leaving 4 bases of the junction unmatched. The CDR3 runs 14 residues. Germline lookup yields CDR1 LNHNV and CDR2 YYDKDF (reference sequence). The DNA of the CDR3 is TGTGCCACCAGCAAGACCAGGGGGCCCTACGAGCAGTACTTC. Translation: CATSKTRGPYEQYF. Filled out from reference TRBV15 and TRBJ2-7, the complete variable domain reads DAMVIQNPRYQVTQFGKPVTLSCSQTLNHNVMYWYQQKSSQAPKLLFHYYDKDFNNEADTPDNFQSRRPNTSFCFLDIRSPGLGDTAMYLCATSKTRGPYEQYFGPGTRLTVT.